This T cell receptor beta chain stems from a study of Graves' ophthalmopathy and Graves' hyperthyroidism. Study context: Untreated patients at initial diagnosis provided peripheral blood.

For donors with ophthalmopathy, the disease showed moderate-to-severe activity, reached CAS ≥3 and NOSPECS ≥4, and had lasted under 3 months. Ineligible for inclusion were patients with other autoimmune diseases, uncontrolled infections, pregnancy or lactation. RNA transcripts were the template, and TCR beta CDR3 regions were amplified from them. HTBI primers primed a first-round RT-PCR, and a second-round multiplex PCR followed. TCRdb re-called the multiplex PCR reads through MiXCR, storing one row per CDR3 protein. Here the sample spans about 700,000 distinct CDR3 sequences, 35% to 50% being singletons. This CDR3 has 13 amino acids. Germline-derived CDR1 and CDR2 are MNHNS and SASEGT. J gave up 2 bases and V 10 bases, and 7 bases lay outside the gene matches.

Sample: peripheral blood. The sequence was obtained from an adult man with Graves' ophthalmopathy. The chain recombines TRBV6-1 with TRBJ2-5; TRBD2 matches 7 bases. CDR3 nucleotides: TGTGCCATCATCCGGGGGGTACAAGAGACCCAGTACTTC. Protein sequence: CAIIRGVQETQYF.